The 31 T cell receptor beta chains below were found in one sample sequenced in a study of T-cell memory formation after mild COVID-19. TCRdb processed the 5' RACE reads anew with MiXCR; each CDR3 protein has one entry. The table includes roughly 200,000 distinct CDR3 sequences, around 16% detected once. Input material: PBMCs or a T cell subset sorted from them (not recorded which). Source of these receptors: an adult woman who had mild COVID-19 (a few samples of this study predate the infection). Cell type and time point are not known.

The chain carries TRBV20-1 and TRBJ1-1, with D unresolved. Germline values: CDR1 DFQATT, CDR2 SNEGSKA (reference sequence). V was cut by 1 base and J by 6 bases, with 12 bases left in between. The CDR3 consists of 13 residues. CDR3 in DNA: TGCAGTGCTAGAGGGGGATACAAGGCTGAAGCTTTCTTT. Translation gives CSARGGYKAEAFF.

CDR3 in DNA: TGTGCCAGTAGCCCCGGACAGGGAGGCACCTACGAGCAGTACTTC. Its protein product is CASSPGQGGTYEQYF. V gene TRBV19 combines with J gene TRBJ2-7; TRBD1 matches at 8 bases. Germline loops: CDR1 LNHDA, CDR2 SQIVND (reference sequence). J gave up 2 bases and V 6 bases, and 9 bases lay outside the gene matches. CDR3 size: 15 residues.

V usage is TRBV3-1 and J usage is TRBJ1-2, with D hard to call. Trimming left V 1 base short and J 7 bases short, with 7 bases between. Germline V gene sequence: CDR1 LGHDT, CDR2 YNNKEL (reference sequence). This CDR3 has 12 amino acids. CDR3 sequence: CASSQVEFGYTF. The CDR3 region has the DNA TGTGCCAGCAGCCAAGTTGAATTTGGCTACACCTTC.

The chain carries TRBV3-1 and TRBJ2-5; D tentatively fits TRBD1 or TRBD2 (5 bases each). Germline-derived CDR1 and CDR2 are LGHDT and YNNKEL (reference sequence). This CDR3 comprises 14 residues. Trimming took 0 bases from V and 9 from J, leaving 14 bases between them. The CDR3 reads CASSQELGTGSQYF. The CDR3 nucleotides read TGTGCCAGCAGCCAAGAACTCGGGACCGGGTCCCAGTACTTC.

This chain joins TRBV30 and TRBJ2-1; 14 bases map to TRBD2. The CDR3 runs 14 residues. Germline V gene data show CDR1 as GTSNPN and CDR2 as SVGIG (reference sequence). V was pared by 5 bases and J by 15 bases, with 12 bases of the junction left unmatched. The CDR3 region has the DNA TGTGCCTGGGACGGGACTAGCGGGAGTTCGTCGACGTTCTTC. Translated: CAWDGTSGSSSTFF.

This clonotype was seen a few times. The rearrangement links TRBV2 to TRBJ2-5; possibly TRBD2 for D (6 bases). Germline V gene data show CDR1 as SNHLY and CDR2 as FYNNEI. V was shortened by 3 bases and J by 4 bases, with 15 bases between the two germline ends. The CDR3 sequence is 15 residues long. CDR3 protein: CASSERRVPRETQYF. The CDR3 DNA reads TGTGCCAGCAGTGAGAGGAGGGTACCCCGAGAGACCCAGTACTTC.

This clonotype was detected ten times or more. The chain uses TRBV27 and TRBJ2-5; no firm D call. There are 11 residues in the CDR3. Trimming removed 6 bases from V and 0 bases from J, with 2 bases in between. Germline assignment: CDR1 MNHEY and CDR2 SMNVEV (reference sequence). In nucleotides, the CDR3 is TGTGCCAGCAGCTACCAAGAGACCCAGTACTTC. Its translation is CASSYQETQYF.

This clonotype was detected a few times. V is TRBV7-3 and J is TRBJ2-3; 12 nucleotides agree with TRBD2. With V trimmed by 3 bases and J by 6 bases, 7 bases remained unmatched. Germline V gene lookup returns CDR1 SGHTA and CDR2 FQGTGA. The CDR3 runs 16 residues. CDR3 bases: TGTGCCAGCAGCTTGACTAGCGGGGGCTCATGGGATACGCAGTATTTT. It specifies CASSLTSGGSWDTQYF.

This clonotype was counted only a few times. The chain is built from TRBV12-3 or TRBV12-4 and TRBJ2-7; 9 bases match TRBD2. The ends lost 3 bases at V and 6 bases at J; junction bases unmatched: 6. The CDR3 runs to 14 residues. The CDR3 protein is CASSFSLAGVEQYF. CDR3 in DNA: TGTGCCAGCAGTTTCTCACTAGCGGGTGTCGAGCAGTACTTC.

In this sample, this clonotype turned up a few times. The gene calls are TRBV11-3 and TRBJ2-5; D is unresolved. This CDR3 spans 14 amino acids. Germline CDR1 SGHNT, CDR2 YENEEA. V dropped 4 bases and J dropped 5 bases, with 14 bases sitting between them. CDR3 sequence: CASSYPSPEETQYF. DNA of the CDR3: TGTGCCAGCAGCTACCCTTCGCCAGAGGAGACCCAGTACTTC.

This clonotype turned up a few times. The rearrangement joins TRBV29-1 to TRBJ1-1; a possible D gene is TRBD1 (6 bases). V lost 4 bases and J 0 bases, leaving 15 bases between the germline ends. The CDR3 contains 15 residues. Germline V gene sequence: CDR1 SQVTM, CDR2 ANQGSEA. This chain's CDR3 is CSVGQGITLNTEAFF. The CDR3, as DNA: TGCAGCGTTGGCCAGGGGATAACCCTGAACACTGAAGCTTTCTTT.

This chain uses TRBV18 with TRBJ2-6, with D tentatively TRBD1 (6 bases). Deletions cut 3 bases from V and 2 bases from J, with 8 bases between. The CDR3 is 15 residues long. Germline V gives CDR1 KGHSH, CDR2 LQKENI. The CDR3 sequence is CASSPQGTGANVLTF. In DNA, the CDR3 is TGTGCCAGCTCACCCCAGGGGACTGGGGCCAACGTCCTGACTTTC.

In this sample, this clonotype turned up a few times. The chain combines TRBV29-1 with TRBJ1-3, with D unclear. The CDR3 totals 13 residues. The germline gives CDR1 SQVTM, CDR2 ANQGSEA. Trimming shortened V by 4 bases and J by 1 base, and 8 bases separated the two germline ends. The CDR3 region has the DNA TGCAGCGTTGGCACGGGGTCTGGAAACACCATATATTTT. This gives the protein CSVGTGSGNTIYF.

The CDR3 region has the DNA TGTGCCACCAGCCCAACCGGGACACCCGACTATGGCTACACCTTC. Protein sequence: CATSPTGTPDYGYTF. The chain couples TRBV15 to TRBJ1-2, with D maybe TRBD1 (6 bases). The V gene lost 5 bases and the J gene lost 3 bases, with 16 bases spanning the gap. The CDR3 length is 15 residues. Germline V gene lookup returns CDR1 LNHNV and CDR2 YYDKDF (reference sequence).

The chain is built from TRBV3-1 and TRBJ1-1; D unclear. The CDR3 extends over 14 amino acids. V lost 3 bases and J lost 1, with 9 bases in between. The germline CDR1 and CDR2 sequences are LGHDT and YNNKEL (reference sequence). CDR3 region: CASSQGSRNTEAFF. The CDR3, as DNA: TGTGCCAGCAGCCAGGGCAGCCGGAACACTGAAGCTTTCTTT.

This clonotype was counted many times. The chain links TRBV12-3 or TRBV12-4 to TRBJ1-5, with 9 bases fitting TRBD1. After removal of 5 bases from V and 2 bases from J, the junction contained 10 bases not matched to a gene. The CDR3 totals 17 residues. CDR3 nucleotide sequence: TGTGCCAGCAGTAAAATGACAGGGGGATTTGGCAATCAGCCCCAGCATTTT. Its translation: CASSKMTGGFGNQPQHF.

There are a few counts of this clonotype. V gene TRBV20-1 combines with J gene TRBJ1-2, with D uncertain. The germline CDR1 and CDR2 sequences are DFQATT and SNEGSKA (reference sequence). Trimming left V 3 bases short and J 4 bases short, with 6 bases between. There are 11 residues in the CDR3. CDR3 bases: TGCAGTGCTAGTGACCTCTATGGCTACACCTTC. Translated: CSASDLYGYTF.

The rearrangement links TRBV12-3 or TRBV12-4 to TRBJ2-7, with 8 nucleotides matching TRBD2. There are 14 residues in the CDR3. V was clipped by 1 base and J by 3 bases; unmatched bases: 2. The CDR3 reads CASSLGSGNYEQYF. The DNA of the CDR3 is TGTGCCAGCAGTTTAGGTAGCGGGAACTACGAGCAGTACTTC.

There are a few counts of this clonotype. The CDR3, as DNA: TGTGCCAGCAGCCTAAGACCAGACACTGAAGCTTTCTTT. Its protein is CASSLRPDTEAFF. The V and J genes are TRBV11-2 and TRBJ1-1, with D uncertain. Germline V lookup: CDR1 SGHAT, CDR2 FQNNGV. The CDR3 has 13 amino acids. Trimming left V 5 bases short and J 3 bases short, with 10 bases between. The full variable domain, rest sourced from reference TRBV11-2 and TRBJ1-1, is EAGVAQSPRYKIIEKRQSVAFWCNPISGHATLYWYQQILGQGPKLLIQFQNNGVVDDSQLPKDRFSAERLKGVDSTLKIQPAKLEDSAVYLCASSLRPDTEAFFGQGTRLTVV.

This clonotype was observed a handful of times. The chain employs TRBV24-1 and TRBJ2-2; 10 bases match TRBD1. V shed 7 bases, J shed 4 bases, and the junction held 14 bases outside the gene matches. Germline CDR1 is KGHDR and CDR2 is SFDVKD. The CDR3 spans 18 residues. The CDR3 DNA reads as TGTGCCACCAGCCCAACTACCGGGACAGGGGTTACCACCGGGGAGCTGTTTTTT. This encodes CATSPTTGTGVTTGELFF.

V is TRBV3-1 and J is TRBJ2-1; D ambiguous. The germline gives CDR1 LGHDT, CDR2 YNNKEL (reference sequence). This CDR3 has 12 amino acids. V lost 1 base and J 15 bases, leaving 13 bases between the germline ends. CDR3 sequence reads: CASSQGGKRLFF. For the CDR3, the DNA is TGTGCCAGCAGCCAAGGGGGAAAACGCCTGTTCTTC.

The chain combines TRBV2 with TRBJ1-4, with unresolved D. The V gene lost 8 bases and the J gene lost 10 bases, with 20 bases spanning the gap. CDR1 is SNHLY and CDR2 is FYNNEI in the germline V gene. There are 14 residues in the CDR3. In DNA, the CDR3 is TGTGCCAGCCATGCCGGGATGAAGGTCGGAAAACTGTTTTTT. Translating it yields CASHAGMKVGKLFF.

The rearrangement joins TRBV29-1 to TRBJ2-3, with D perhaps TRBD1 (5 bases). V gave up 6 bases and J gave up 0 bases, with 10 bases separating them. This CDR3 spans 13 amino acids. Germline loops: CDR1 SQVTM, CDR2 ANQGSEA. This CDR3 reads CSVRDSSTDTQYF. The CDR3 nucleotides are TGCAGCGTCAGGGATTCTAGCACAGATACGCAGTATTTT.

This clonotype was seen a few times. The V gene is TRBV4-1, the J gene TRBJ2-6; D unclear. Germline V gene lookup returns CDR1 MGHRA and CDR2 YSYEKL. The CDR3 has 19 amino acids. Trimming cost V 0 bases and J 0 bases, with 15 bases left between them. CDR3 loop: CASSQDSRAGFSGANVLTF. CDR3 DNA sequence: TGCGCCAGCAGCCAAGATAGTCGGGCAGGTTTCTCTGGGGCCAACGTCCTGACTTTC.

This clonotype has a handful of counts. The chain uses TRBV6-5 and TRBJ2-1, with TRBD2 matching over 9 bases. The ends lost 5 bases at V and 7 bases at J; junction bases unmatched: 6. CDR1 is MNHEY and CDR2 is SVGAGI in the germline V gene. There are 14 residues in the CDR3. CDR3 sequence reads: CASSGSGRKNEQFF. The CDR3 coding sequence is TGTGCCAGCAGTGGAAGCGGGAGGAAAAATGAGCAGTTCTTC.

The V and J genes are TRBV18 and TRBJ2-7, with a tentative D call TRBD1 (5 bases). The CDR3 is 14 amino acids. Germline CDR1 reads KGHSH; CDR2 reads LQKENI. V lost 1 base to trimming and J lost 6 bases, with 13 bases between them. CDR3 DNA sequence: TGTGCCAGCTCACCACAGGGGTCCAAAGCCGAGCAGTACTTC. Protein sequence: CASSPQGSKAEQYF.

There are many counts of this clonotype. The rearrangement uses TRBV7-2 and TRBJ2-3, with D possibly matching TRBD2 (6 bases). The CDR3 is made up of 17 amino acids. The V and J ends lost 1 base and 2 bases respectively, with 16 bases between them. Per germline, CDR1 SGHTA and CDR2 FQGNSA. CDR3 nucleotide sequence: TGTGCCAGCAGCTTAGTAGCGGTCGGCACCTCCACAGATACGCAGTATTTT. Residues: CASSLVAVGTSTDTQYF.

This rearrangement joins TRBV20-1 to TRBJ2-3, with D tentatively TRBD2 (7 bases). The CDR3 length is 16 residues. Per the germline V gene, CDR1 is DFQATT and CDR2 is SNEGSKA (reference sequence). Between the trimmed V and J ends, which lost 3 bases and 6 bases, there was a span of 22 bases. The DNA of the CDR3 is TGCAGTGCTAGCACTATTGAAGGGGGGGAAGGCGATACGCAGTATTTT. It codes for CSASTIEGGEGDTQYF.

The chain has TRBV6-5 and TRBJ1-5; 7 bases are a match to TRBD1. V gave up 6 bases and J gave up 6 bases; unmatched junction bases: 5. Germline CDR1 reads MNHEY; CDR2 reads SVGAGI. The CDR3 runs to 13 residues. Written as DNA, the CDR3 is TGTGCCAGCAGCCGGTCAGGGGGTCAGCCCCAGCATTTT. It encodes CASSRSGGQPQHF.

The rearrangement uses TRBV2 and TRBJ2-1, with unresolved D. Per germline, CDR1 SNHLY and CDR2 FYNNEI. Trimming took off 8 bases at V and 1 base at J, with 12 bases between the two ends. The CDR3 runs 14 residues. CDR3 protein: CASGVYRSYNEQFF. In DNA form, the CDR3 reads TGTGCCAGCGGGGTTTATCGGTCCTACAATGAGCAGTTCTTC.

This clonotype has only a few counts. The V gene is TRBV21-1, the J gene TRBJ2-3; TRBD1, as called in the table, went unchecked against the DNA. TRBV21-1 corresponds to a pseudogene. The CDR3 has 15 residues. CDR3 protein: CASSKEAPRRDTQYF. CDR3 DNA sequence: TGTGCCAGCAGCAAAGAAGCCCCGCGGAGAGATACGCAGTATTTT.